Listed below are T cell receptor beta chains from one sample, sequenced in a study of T cells in Graves' hyperthyroidism and ophthalmopathy. TCRdb reprocessed the multiplex PCR reads via MiXCR and lists one record per CDR3 protein. Among 300,000 to 450,000 distinct CDR3 sequences listed, under 15% were seen once. Sequencing was carried out using blood. The receptors derive from a woman under 30 with Graves' hyperthyroidism. The conserved cysteine and the conserved F or W are not part of the CDR3 here. D genes are given only for firm matches. Only some rows state a clone size, as once, few, many or a class for expanded clones.

TRBJ1-1 | TRBV10-3 | . | . | AISHAGGMNSEAF
TRBJ2-6 | TRBV20-1 | . | . | SASRRGSGANVLT
TRBJ2-7 | TRBV27 | many | . | ASSLKQTYEQY
TRBJ1-1 | TRBV14 | many | . | ASSRSEGLRAF
TRBJ1-1 | TRBV5-1 | many | . | ASSTGRAVITEAF
TRBJ1-5 | TRBV20-1 | many | TRBD1 | SASDRDQPQH
TRBJ2-1 | TRBV29-1 | many | . | SVERDHNEQF
TRBJ2-2 | TRBV20-1 | many | . | SGLGGGNTGELF
TRBJ2-7 | TRBV12-3/TRBV12-4 | many | . | ASSSRAYYEQY
TRBJ1-3 | TRBV2 | few | . | ASRRVISGNTIY
TRBJ2-7 | TRBV20-1 | many | . | SARDQVAESYEQY
TRBJ1-5 | TRBV2 | many | . | ASSEASTGNQPQH
TRBJ2-3 | TRBV20-1 | many | . | SAPSWRQSSTDTQY
TRBJ1-4 | TRBV28 | few | . | ASSLGRNNEKLF
TRBJ2-7 | TRBV4-3 | few | TRBD1 | ASSQDGTGREQY
TRBJ2-1 | TRBV2 | many | . | ASSVGPNNEQF
TRBJ1-1 | TRBV7-2 | . | TRBD1 | ASSLARDRGHTEAF
TRBJ2-7 | TRBV5-4 | . | TRBD1 | ASSPRDRVHEQY
TRBJ1-5 | TRBV5-1 | many | TRBD1 | ASSISGGGNQPQH
TRBJ2-1 | TRBV5-6 | few | TRBD2 | ASSPPTSALNNEQF
TRBJ2-5 | TRBV3-1 | . | TRBD2 | ASTPSGGAEWETQY
TRBJ2-3 | TRBV2 | . | . | ASSEVVDTQY
TRBJ2-1 | TRBV30 | many | . | AWSHGRPDYNEQF
TRBJ2-7 | TRBV27 | few | TRBD2 | ASSSGTSGRGYEQY
TRBJ2-7 | TRBV5-6 | many | . | ASSRDAAYEQY
TRBJ1-2 | TRBV12-3/TRBV12-4 | many | . | ASGLGRPRGPNYGYT
TRBJ1-1 | TRBV2 | few | . | ASSGVGASLNTEAF
TRBJ2-1 | TRBV5-1 | . | TRBD2 | ASSLVGSGITYNEQF
TRBJ2-7 | TRBV5-1 | many | TRBD1 | ASRYDRGIYEQY
TRBJ2-3 | TRBV10-3 | . | . | AIRGALGNGTDTQY
TRBJ2-7 | TRBV4-3 | . | TRBD1 | ASSRSGTGTYEQY
TRBJ2-3 | TRBV5-1 | many | TRBD2 | ASSRLAGEGTDTQY
TRBJ1-4 | TRBV4-2 | few | . | ASSQDSVQGNEKLF
TRBJ1-2 | TRBV29-1 | many | . | SAEDPPGYGYT
TRBJ2-2 | TRBV7-2 | many | . | ASSLEGVTNTGELF
TRBJ2-1 | TRBV11-1 | many | TRBD2 | ASSLTSGSIGENEQF
TRBJ1-1 | TRBV27 | many | . | ASGLPGPGYTEAF
TRBJ2-1 | TRBV7-6 | once | . | ARSLDVNEQF
TRBJ1-5 | TRBV28 | many | TRBD1 | ASSLGQGSNQPQH
TRBJ2-6 | TRBV18 | few | . | ASSPPKNSGANVLT
TRBJ1-3 | TRBV28 | few | . | ASSLQGDLGGNTIY
TRBJ2-2 | TRBV29-1 | many | . | SVESAKTGELF